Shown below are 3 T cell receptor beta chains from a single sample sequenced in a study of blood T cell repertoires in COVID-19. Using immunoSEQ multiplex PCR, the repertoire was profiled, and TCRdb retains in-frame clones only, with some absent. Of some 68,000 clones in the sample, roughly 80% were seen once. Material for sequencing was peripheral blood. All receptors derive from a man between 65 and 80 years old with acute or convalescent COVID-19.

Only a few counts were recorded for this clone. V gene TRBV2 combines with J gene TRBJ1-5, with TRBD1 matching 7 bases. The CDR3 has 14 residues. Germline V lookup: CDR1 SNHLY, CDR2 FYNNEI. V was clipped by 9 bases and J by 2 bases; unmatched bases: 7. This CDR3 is CARGGTGRNQPQHF. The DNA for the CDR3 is TGTGCCAGAGGGGGCACAGGGCGCAATCAGCCCCAGCATTTT.

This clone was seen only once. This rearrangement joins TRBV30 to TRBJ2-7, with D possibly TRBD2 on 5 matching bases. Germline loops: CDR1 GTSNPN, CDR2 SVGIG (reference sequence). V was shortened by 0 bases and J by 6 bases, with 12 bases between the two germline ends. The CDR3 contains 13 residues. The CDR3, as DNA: TGTGCCTGGAGTGTACTCCAGGCGGGCGAGCAGTACTTC. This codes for CAWSVLQAGEQYF.

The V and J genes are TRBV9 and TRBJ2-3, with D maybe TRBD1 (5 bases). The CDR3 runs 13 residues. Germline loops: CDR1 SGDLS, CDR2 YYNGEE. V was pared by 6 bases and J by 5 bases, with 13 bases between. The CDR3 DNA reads TGTGCCAGCACAGGGTCATCCGGAGATACGCAGTATTTT. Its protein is CASTGSSGDTQYF. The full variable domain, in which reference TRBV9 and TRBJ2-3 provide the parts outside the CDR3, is DSGVTQTPKHLITATGQRVTLRCSPRSGDLSVYWYQQSLDQGLQFLIQYYNGEERAKGNILERFSAQQFPDLHSELNLSSLELGDSALYFCASTGSSGDTQYFGPGTRLTVL.